The 24 T cell receptor beta chains below come from one sample, sequenced in a study of control samples from healthy donors and cancer patients. Libraries were prepared by immunoSEQ multiplex PCR; TCRdb keeps only in-frame clonotypes and omits some of them. The sample includes about 120,000 clones, roughly 90% of them seen just once. The sequenced sample consisted of blood. All receptors derive from a woman in her fifties or sixties in good health.

This clone has just a few counts. The chain is built from TRBV11-2 and TRBJ2-3; D remains unclear. Germline assignment: CDR1 SGHAT and CDR2 FQNNGV. The V end was cut by 5 bases, the J end by 5 bases, with 11 bases between. The CDR3 has 13 residues. The DNA of the CDR3 is TGTGCCAGCAGCCCTGGACCGAAAGATACGCAGTATTTT. Amino acids: CASSPGPKDTQYF.

As to this clone: At one of its ends the junction is not consistent with the germline gene, which may arise from a read error. This chain joins TRBV7-7 and TRBJ2-5; tentative D call: TRBD1 (6 bases). Per the germline V gene, CDR1 is SSHAT and CDR2 is FNYEAQ (reference sequence). The CDR3 has 19 amino acids. CDR3 in DNA: TGTGCTAGCAGCTCCCTCCCCTCGACAGGACCGCCGCGGCCGGAGACCCAGTACTTC. It is translated as CASSSLPSTGPPRPETQYF.

The rearrangement links TRBV18 to TRBJ1-6, with D possibly matching TRBD1 (6 bases). The CDR3 sequence is 14 residues long. The ends were cut back, 3 bases at V and 5 bases at J, with 8 bases in the middle. The germline V gene encodes CDR1 KGHSH and CDR2 LQKENI. CDR3 amino acids: CASSPGQNNSPLHF. CDR3 in DNA: TGTGCCAGCTCACCCGGACAGAATAATTCACCCCTCCACTTT.

The CDR3 here is CASTMRGVHQETQYF. Here the CDR3 DNA reads TGTGCCAGCACCATGCGTGGGGTACACCAAGAGACCCAGTACTTC. The chain couples TRBV5-4 to TRBJ2-5; D not certain. Trimming left V 6 bases short and J 0 bases short, with 15 bases between. Germline lookup yields CDR1 SGHNT and CDR2 YYREEE (reference sequence). The CDR3 runs to 15 residues.

This sequence joins TRBV27 and TRBJ1-1; D unclear. V lost 5 bases, J lost 0 bases, and 10 bases lay in between. There are 14 residues in the CDR3. The germline CDR1 and CDR2 sequences are MNHEY and SMNVEV (reference sequence). CDR3: CASSGKQMNTEAFF. CDR3 nucleotide sequence: TGTGCCAGCAGTGGGAAGCAGATGAACACTGAAGCTTTCTTT.

V gene TRBV15 combines with J gene TRBJ1-6; a possible D gene is TRBD1 (6 bases). Germline loops: CDR1 LNHNV, CDR2 YYDKDF (reference sequence). Trimming removed 3 bases at V and 4 bases at J, with 7 bases between. This CDR3 region has 14 residues. The CDR3 sequence is CATSRRGYNSPLHF. The DNA of the CDR3 is TGTGCCACCAGCAGGAGGGGGTATAATTCACCCCTCCACTTT.

The rearrangement uses TRBV6-5 and TRBJ2-7; the match to TRBD2 covers 12 bases. The length of the CDR3 is 14 residues. Per germline, CDR1 MNHEY and CDR2 SVGAGI. Trimming cost V 7 bases and J 2 bases; bases outside gene matches: 3. Here the CDR3 reads CASKTSGGTYEQYF. The CDR3 nucleotides read TGTGCCAGCAAGACTAGCGGGGGCACCTACGAGCAGTACTTC.

The CDR3 sequence is CASSLVEGTPLHF. Written as DNA, the CDR3 is TGTGCCAGCAGCTTAGTTGAGGGGACACCCCTCCACTTT. The J gene is TRBJ1-6, the V gene TRBV7-9; perhaps TRBD1 as D (5 bases). V lost 1 base and J lost 11, with 9 bases in between. The CDR3 is 13 residues long. The germline V gene has CDR1 SEHNR and CDR2 FQNEAQ (reference sequence).

The V and J genes are TRBV12-3 or TRBV12-4 and TRBJ1-1; 9 nucleotides line up with TRBD1. The CDR3 covers 13 residues. V was clipped by 11 bases and J by 0 bases; unmatched bases: 4. The CDR3 loop is CAVRTGVNTEAFF. DNA of the CDR3: TGTGCCGTCCGGACAGGGGTGAACACTGAAGCTTTCTTT.

V gene TRBV6-5 combines with J gene TRBJ1-5; D is uncertain. Germline loops: CDR1 MNHEY, CDR2 SVGAGI. This CDR3 spans 15 amino acids. V was shortened by 6 bases and J by 4 bases, with 16 bases between the two germline ends. CDR3 DNA: TGTGCCAGCAGGGTCCCCCTGCGCCCAAATCAGCCCCAGCATTTT. This sequence encodes CASRVPLRPNQPQHF.

The rearrangement links TRBV29-1 to TRBJ1-2, with 7 bases matching TRBD1. V was pared by 2 bases and J by 12 bases, with 21 bases of the junction left unmatched. This CDR3 has 16 residues. The germline gives CDR1 SQVTM, CDR2 ANQGSEA. CDR3 loop: CSVELQDRLSYKEHTF. The DNA for the CDR3 is TGCAGCGTTGAACTCCAGGACAGGTTGTCCTATAAGGAACACACCTTC.

The chain has TRBV3-1 (or the pseudogene TRBV3-2) and TRBJ2-1; TRBD1 matches 7 bases. The V gene's germline CDR1 is LGHDT and CDR2 YNNKEL (reference sequence). The V and J ends lost 4 bases and 8 bases, in that order; junction bases with no gene match: 8. The CDR3 length is 14 residues. CDR3: CASSLYRGWDEQFF. For the CDR3, the DNA is TGTGCCAGCAGCCTTTACAGGGGTTGGGATGAGCAGTTCTTC.

This clone was seen a handful of times. The J gene is TRBJ1-4, the V gene TRBV25-1; tentative D call: TRBD1 (5 bases). Trimming stripped 4 bases from V and 2 bases from J, with 20 bases between. The CDR3 has 18 amino acids. Per germline, CDR1 MGHDK and CDR2 SYGVNS. In nucleotides, the CDR3 is TGTGCCAGCAGTGCAGGGAACTTTCACGGCTGGACTAATGAAAAACTGTTTTTT. This translates into CASSAGNFHGWTNEKLFF.

The J gene is TRBJ1-2, the V gene TRBV18; D possibly corresponds to TRBD1 (6 bases). The ends were cut back, 4 bases at V and 7 bases at J, with 16 bases in the middle. This CDR3 spans 14 amino acids. CDR1 is KGHSH, CDR2 LQKENI, per germline. Here the CDR3 reads CASSQITGSSGYTF. CDR3 sequence (DNA): TGTGCCAGCTCACAAATTACAGGGAGCTCTGGCTACACCTTC.

This clone appeared a single time. The V and J genes are TRBV18 and TRBJ2-7; maybe TRBD2 (5 bases). This CDR3 has 15 residues. From germline, CDR1 is KGHSH and CDR2 LQKENI. The V end was cut by 3 bases, the J end by 7 bases, with 19 bases between. The CDR3 sequence is CASSPRLTTSGEQYF. The CDR3 nucleotides are TGTGCCAGCTCACCTCGACTGACCACATCGGGAGAGCAGTACTTC.

The chain uses TRBV30 and TRBJ1-6; D is perhaps TRBD1 (5 bases). V gave up 2 bases and J gave up 17 bases, with 13 bases separating them. The CDR3 runs to 11 residues. The germline V gene has CDR1 GTSNPN and CDR2 SVGIG (reference sequence). The CDR3 sequence: CAWSRGNPIHF. CDR3 sequence (DNA): TGTGCCTGGAGTAGGGGAAATCCCATCCACTTT.

This clone has just one count. This rearrangement joins TRBV14 to TRBJ2-7; D is possibly TRBD2 (6 bases). The ends were cut back, 1 base at V and 2 bases at J, with 12 bases in the middle. The CDR3 runs 15 residues. Germline CDR1 and CDR2: SGHDN and FVKESK. The CDR3 is CASSQVAGTTYEQYF. The CDR3 DNA is TGTGCCAGCAGCCAAGTCGCGGGGACCACCTACGAGCAGTACTTC.

This chain uses TRBV3-1 (or the pseudogene TRBV3-2) with TRBJ1-2, with D unresolved. This CDR3 region has 13 residues. The germline CDR1 and CDR2 sequences are LGHDT and YNNKEL (reference sequence). V gave up 0 bases and J gave up 5 bases, with 7 bases separating them. The CDR3 nucleotides read TGTGCCAGCAGCCAAGACCTCCTTTATGGCTACACCTTC. Translation gives CASSQDLLYGYTF.

This clone was picked up a small number of times. The V gene is TRBV10-3, the J gene TRBJ1-5, with unresolved D. The CDR3 length is 13 residues. Germline V gene lookup returns CDR1 ENHRY and CDR2 SYGVKD. The V end lost 4 bases, the J end lost 4 bases, and 8 bases lay between the germline ends. CDR3 nucleotide sequence: TGTGCCATCAGTGGGGAGGGAAATCAGCCCCAGCATTTT. Translated, it gives CAISGEGNQPQHF.

This chain connects TRBV13 to TRBJ2-7; D might be TRBD2 (6 bases). Trimming pared 3 bases from V and 2 bases from J, leaving 23 bases between. CDR3 length: 18 amino acids. Germline CDR1 PRHDT, CDR2 FYEKMQ (reference sequence). CDR3 DNA: TGTGCCAGCAGCTTTGGGGACTCGGGGCGGGGTTCACCCTACGAGCAGTACTTC. It encodes CASSFGDSGRGSPYEQYF.

This chain links TRBV6-5 with TRBJ1-1, with 7 bases fitting TRBD1. Germline V gene sequence: CDR1 MNHEY, CDR2 SVGAGI. CDR3 length equals 15 residues. The V segment lost 0 bases and the J segment 0 bases; nucleotides outside the gene matches: 1. The CDR3 loop reads CASSYSGQMNTEAFF. The CDR3 bases are TGTGCCAGCAGTTACTCGGGACAGATGAACACTGAAGCTTTCTTT.

The chain couples TRBV2 to TRBJ1-2; maybe TRBD1 (5 bases). The CDR3 is made up of 12 amino acids. V gave up 11 bases and J gave up 6 bases, with 16 bases separating them. Germline V gene lookup returns CDR1 SNHLY and CDR2 FYNNEI. CDR3 sequence: CAYWEGLDGYTF. In DNA form, the CDR3 reads TGTGCCTACTGGGAGGGGTTAGATGGCTACACCTTC.

V and J are TRBV6-6 and TRBJ1-2, with 9 nucleotides matching TRBD1. Germline-derived CDR1 and CDR2 are MNHNY and SVGAGI (reference sequence). CDR3 length: 14 amino acids. V gave up 5 bases and J gave up 7 bases; unmatched junction bases: 8. The CDR3 spells CASSTQDRGGGYTF. The CDR3 DNA follows: TGTGCCAGCAGTACCCAGGACAGGGGTGGTGGCTACACCTTC.

The V and J genes are TRBV3-1 (or the pseudogene TRBV3-2) and TRBJ1-1, with D maybe TRBD1 (6 bases). The length of the CDR3 is 16 residues. Germline values: CDR1 LGHDT, CDR2 YNNKEL (reference sequence). Trimming took off 0 bases at V and 0 bases at J, with 11 bases between the two ends. The CDR3 sequence is CASSQDIAGVNTEAFF. For the CDR3, the DNA is TGTGCCAGCAGCCAAGATATTGCAGGGGTGAACACTGAAGCTTTCTTT.